One sample yielded the 26 T cell receptor beta chains listed below, sequenced in a study of cytomegalovirus exposure and HLA in healthy donors. TCRdb's table, derived via immunoSEQ multiplex PCR, lists solely in-frame clones and lacks some. The sample records 220,000 or so clones, over 80% being singletons. Material: PBMCs. These receptors were taken from a woman aged 18-29 years in good health and CMV-seronegative.

Written as DNA, the CDR3 is TGTGCCAGCAGTGTGACTCGACAGGCGAACACAGATACGCAGTATTTT. It is translated as CASSVTRQANTDTQYF. V gene TRBV2 combines with J gene TRBJ2-3, with D possibly being TRBD1 (6 bases). Germline loops: CDR1 SNHLY, CDR2 FYNNEI. Trimming took off 4 bases at V and 2 bases at J, with 16 bases between the two ends. The CDR3 has 16 residues.

To note about this clone: The junction shows a germline mismatch at one end, possibly a read error. The chain joins TRBV23-1 to TRBJ1-4; 9 bases are shared with TRBD1. TRBV23-1 is an open reading frame, and its role is uncertain. This CDR3 has 16 amino acids. In nucleotides, the CDR3 is TGCGCCAGCAGTCTCTACAACCGGGACAGGGAACGGGGTGGTGGATTT. Translation: CASSLYNRDRERGGGF.

This rearrangement joins TRBV6-6 to TRBJ1-2, with D possibly being TRBD1 (6 bases). Germline V lookup: CDR1 MNHNY, CDR2 SVGAGI (reference sequence). Trimming removed 5 bases at V and 8 bases at J, with 21 bases between. The CDR3 contains 15 residues. CDR3: CASSTPPEGGGGYTF. CDR3 bases: TGTGCCAGCAGTACCCCCCCAGAGGGGGGTGGCGGCTACACCTTC.

The chain links TRBV6-1 to TRBJ2-7; tentative D call: TRBD2 (6 bases). This CDR3 is built from 15 residues. In germline, CDR1 is MNHNS, CDR2 SASEGT. V was pared by 3 bases and J by 0 bases, with 12 bases between. CDR3 loop: CASSESWDFSYEQYF. The CDR3 nucleotides are TGTGCCAGCAGTGAGAGTTGGGACTTCTCCTACGAGCAGTACTTC.

The chain joins TRBV25-1 to TRBJ2-7; 9 nucleotides match TRBD1. The germline CDR1 and CDR2 sequences are MGHDK and SYGVNS. The CDR3 totals 14 residues. Trimming removed 8 bases from V and 0 bases from J; junction bases left unmatched: 5. The CDR3 nucleotides read TGTGCCAGCGGGGGACAGGGCAGCTCCTACGAGCAGTACTTC. It specifies CASGGQGSSYEQYF.

This clone was found many times. The chain recombines TRBV2 with TRBJ1-6, with TRBD1 identical over 11 bases. This CDR3 is 14 amino acids long. The ends lost 6 bases at V and 13 bases at J; junction bases unmatched: 8. Germline V gene sequence: CDR1 SNHLY, CDR2 FYNNEI. The CDR3 DNA sequence: TGTGCCAGCAGATCAGGACAGGGGGCCGGCCCCCTCCACTTT. This codes for CASRSGQGAGPLHF.

This clone has a handful of counts. Other DNA variants within this sample encode the same CDR3. J is TRBJ1-5 and V is TRBV5-6; D gene ambiguous. Germline CDR1 is SGHDT and CDR2 is YYEEEE. V was cut by 2 bases and J by 4 bases, with 4 bases left in between. CDR3 size: 12 residues. CDR3 region: CASSFSNQPQHF. As DNA, the CDR3 is TGTGCCAGCAGCTTCTCAAATCAGCCCCAGCATTTT.

The chain has TRBV10-3 and TRBJ1-2, with 7 nucleotides matching TRBD1. V lost 6 bases to trimming and J lost 8 bases; unmatched junction nucleotides: 9. The CDR3 contains 13 residues. The germline V gene has CDR1 ENHRY and CDR2 SYGVKD. The CDR3 loop reads CAIRGEGAQGYTF. CDR3 nucleotide sequence: TGTGCCATCAGGGGGGAGGGGGCGCAAGGCTACACCTTC.

There are a few counts of this clone. V is TRBV10-3 and J is TRBJ1-2, with a weak D call TRBD1 (6 bases). Germline CDR1 and CDR2: ENHRY and SYGVKD. The length of the CDR3 is 16 residues. V dropped 3 bases and J dropped 8 bases, with 22 bases sitting between them. The CDR3 here is CAISDLDRPSWGGYTF. Written as DNA, the CDR3 is TGTGCCATCAGTGACCTGGACAGACCATCCTGGGGCGGCTACACCTTC.

The chain recombines TRBV9 with TRBJ2-2; 7 positions agree with TRBD1. This CDR3 is 15 amino acids long. The V segment lost 4 bases and the J segment 2 bases; nucleotides outside the gene matches: 5. Germline V gives CDR1 SGDLS, CDR2 YYNGEE. This CDR3 is CASSTRQGNTGELFF. The CDR3 DNA follows: TGTGCCAGCAGCACCCGACAGGGAAACACCGGGGAGCTGTTTTTT.

The CDR3 region is CASSQKTGTGVYEQYF. CDR3 in DNA: TGCGCCAGCAGCCAGAAAACCGGGACAGGGGTATACGAGCAGTACTTC. The chain is built from TRBV5-1 and TRBJ2-7; the match to TRBD1 covers 10 bases. Germline lookup yields CDR1 SGHRS and CDR2 YFSETQ. Trimming cost V 4 bases and J 4 bases; bases outside gene matches: 11. CDR3 size: 16 residues.

The chain employs TRBV5-6 and TRBJ1-1, with a weak D call TRBD1 (6 bases). This CDR3 is 12 amino acids long. Germline V gene lookup returns CDR1 SGHDT and CDR2 YYEEEE. The V end was cut by 3 bases, the J end by 8 bases, with 11 bases between. The CDR3 nucleotides are TGTGCCAGCAGCTCCGGGACAACAGAAGCTTTCTTT. Amino acids: CASSSGTTEAFF.

The chain employs TRBV28 and TRBJ2-7, with 9 positions matching TRBD1. With V trimmed by 6 bases and J by 1 base, 13 bases remained unmatched. Per the germline V gene, CDR1 is MDHEN and CDR2 is SYDVKM. CDR3 length: 17 residues. The CDR3 reads CASRSPTGTGNSYEQYF. CDR3 DNA: TGTGCCAGCAGATCCCCGACCGGGACAGGGAATTCCTACGAGCAGTACTTC.

The rearrangement links TRBV27 to TRBJ1-2; perhaps TRBD1 as D (5 bases). V was pared by 5 bases and J by 8 bases, with 18 bases between. The V gene's germline CDR1 is MNHEY and CDR2 SMNVEV (reference sequence). CDR3 length: 14 residues. The CDR3 spells CASSPTIWTWGYTF. CDR3 DNA sequence: TGTGCCAGCAGTCCCACCATTTGGACATGGGGCTACACCTTC.

J is TRBJ1-2 and V is TRBV19; D remains unclear. Between the trimmed V and J ends, which lost 4 bases and 4 bases, there was a span of 4 bases. Germline CDR1 is LNHDA and CDR2 is SQIVND (reference sequence). This CDR3 has 11 residues. CDR3 coding DNA: TGTGCCAGTAGTACTGGCTATGGCTACACCTTC. Residues: CASSTGYGYTF.

The chain uses TRBV6-5 and TRBJ2-4, with 7 bases aligning to TRBD2. The CDR3 is 14 amino acids. CDR1 is MNHEY and CDR2 is SVGAGI in the germline V gene. V was clipped by 8 bases and J by 5 bases; unmatched bases: 9. CDR3 nucleotides: TGTGCCAGCTGGGGGGGGAGGGGCCAAAACATTCAGTACTTC. It yields the protein CASWGGRGQNIQYF.

The chain uses TRBV7-2 and TRBJ2-1, with 10 positions matching TRBD2. CDR3 length equals 17 residues. Germline V gives CDR1 SGHTA, CDR2 FQGNSA. V lost 2 bases to trimming and J lost 7 bases; unmatched junction nucleotides: 11. CDR3: CASSLRGAGGPGNEQFF. The CDR3 DNA reads as TGTGCCAGCAGCTTACGAGGAGCGGGAGGGCCAGGGAATGAGCAGTTCTTC. The whole variable domain, remainder taken from reference TRBV7-2 and TRBJ2-1, is GAGVSQSPSNKVTEKGKDVELRCDPISGHTALYWYRQSLGQGLEFLIYFQGNSAPDKSGLPSDRFSAERTGGSVSTLTIQRTQQEDSAVYLCASSLRGAGGPGNEQFFGPGTRLTVL.

This chain uses TRBV5-6 with TRBJ1-2, with 7 bases matching TRBD1. The ends lost 0 bases at V and 4 bases at J; junction bases unmatched: 6. Germline V gives CDR1 SGHDT, CDR2 YYEEEE. The CDR3 runs 15 residues. The CDR3 here is CASSLGGGTVYGYTF. The CDR3 DNA follows: TGTGCCAGCAGCTTGGGAGGGGGGACAGTCTATGGCTACACCTTC.

The V and J genes are TRBV6-6 and TRBJ2-1, with 10 bases that match TRBD2. Trimming removed 5 bases from V and 6 bases from J; junction bases left unmatched: 4. The CDR3 spans 14 residues. CDR1 is MNHNY, CDR2 SVGAGI, per germline (reference sequence). The CDR3 DNA follows: TGTGCCAGCAGTCTAGCGGGAGTGGTCAATGAGCAGTTCTTC. This encodes CASSLAGVVNEQFF.

The chain employs TRBV27 and TRBJ1-3; no reliable D call. The germline gives CDR1 MNHEY, CDR2 SMNVEV (reference sequence). This CDR3 has 11 residues. V was pared by 10 bases and J by 2 bases, with 6 bases between. CDR3 bases: TGTGCCACCGTAACTGGAAACACCATATATTTT. This encodes CATVTGNTIYF.

V is TRBV7-3 and J is TRBJ2-1; the D gene is possibly TRBD2 (6 bases). The V gene's germline CDR1 is SGHTA and CDR2 FQGTGA. V lost 5 bases and J 6 bases, leaving 8 bases between the germline ends. This CDR3 contains 12 residues. The CDR3 loop reads CASSPGGNEQFF. The CDR3, as DNA: TGTGCCAGCAGCCCCGGGGGCAATGAGCAGTTCTTC.

V usage is TRBV9 and J usage is TRBJ2-5, with TRBD1 matching 12 bases. V shed 3 bases, J shed 5 bases, and the junction held 5 bases outside the gene matches. The V gene's germline CDR1 is SGDLS and CDR2 YYNGEE. This CDR3 is 15 amino acids long. CDR3 bases: TGTGCCAGCAGCGCGGGGGACAGGGGGCTGGAGACCCAGTACTTC. Encoded protein: CASSAGDRGLETQYF.

About this clone: The sample holds other DNA sequences that translate to the same CDR3. The CDR3 loop is CASSPGAYEQYF. CDR3 bases: TGTGCCAGCAGCCCAGGCGCCTACGAGCAGTACTTC. The J gene is TRBJ2-7, the V gene TRBV11-2; unclear D gene. Germline CDR1 SGHAT, CDR2 FQNNGV. This CDR3 spans 12 amino acids. Between the trimmed V and J ends, which lost 5 bases and 2 bases, there was a span of 7 bases.

J is TRBJ1-1 and V is TRBV4-1, with 9 bases aligning to TRBD1. Losses at the gene ends were 0 bases for V and 5 bases for J; bases not matched to a gene: 10. Germline assignment: CDR1 MGHRA and CDR2 YSYEKL. This CDR3 has 17 residues. The CDR3 loop reads CASSQDGLRDRVTEAFF. The CDR3 coding sequence is TGCGCCAGCAGCCAAGATGGTTTGAGGGACAGGGTTACTGAAGCTTTCTTT.

The rearrangement uses TRBV27 and TRBJ2-5; D unresolved. The CDR3 totals 13 residues. Germline V CDR1 and CDR2: MNHEY, SMNVEV (reference sequence). Trimming stripped 1 base from V and 2 bases from J, with 5 bases between. DNA for the CDR3: TGTGCCAGCAGTTTATTGGGTCAAGAGACCCAGTACTTC. Amino acid sequence: CASSLLGQETQYF.

V is TRBV5-1 and J is TRBJ2-3, with 7 nucleotides matching TRBD1. V dropped 4 bases and J dropped 0; count of bases not matched to a gene: 5. This CDR3 is built from 15 residues. Germline values: CDR1 SGHRS, CDR2 YFSETQ. CDR3 region: CASSPGQASTDTQYF. The CDR3 coding sequence is TGCGCCAGCAGCCCCGGACAGGCGAGCACAGATACGCAGTATTTT. The variable domain in full, completed from reference TRBV5-1 and TRBJ2-3, reads KAGVTQTPRYLIKTRGQQVTLSCSPISGHRSVSWYQQTPGQGLQFLFEYFSETQRNKGNFPGRFSGRQFSNSRSEMNVSTLELGDSALYLCASSPGQASTDTQYFGPGTRLTVL.